This T cell receptor (beta chain) was documented in a study of blood T cell repertoires in COVID-19. About the research overall: Collection of acute and convalescent COVID-19 samples took place in the United States, Italy and Spain. Sample material is recorded as cDNA or gDNA derived from T cells, B-cell-depleted T cells, or PBMCs.

The ends were cut back, 2 bases at V and 2 bases at J, with 10 bases in the middle. Germline lookup yields CDR1 SGHTA and CDR2 FQGTGA. CDR3 length: 14 amino acids. Per the authors' pipeline: For nucleated cells, counts were estimated from reference gene primer amplification. Assay used: immunoSEQ multiplex PCR; TCRdb lists only in-frame clones, some missing. The DNA was the basis for D and trimming; V, J and clone size are from that table. The sample records 85,000 to 130,000 clones, more than 80% being singletons. The V gene is TRBV7-3, the J gene TRBJ2-7; perhaps TRBD1 as D (5 bases). The receptor was isolated from a woman aged 60-75 years with acute or convalescent COVID-19. The sample was peripheral blood. CDR3 region: CASSLLPGPYEQYF. CDR3 DNA: TGTGCCAGCAGCTTATTGCCAGGGCCCTACGAGCAGTACTTC.